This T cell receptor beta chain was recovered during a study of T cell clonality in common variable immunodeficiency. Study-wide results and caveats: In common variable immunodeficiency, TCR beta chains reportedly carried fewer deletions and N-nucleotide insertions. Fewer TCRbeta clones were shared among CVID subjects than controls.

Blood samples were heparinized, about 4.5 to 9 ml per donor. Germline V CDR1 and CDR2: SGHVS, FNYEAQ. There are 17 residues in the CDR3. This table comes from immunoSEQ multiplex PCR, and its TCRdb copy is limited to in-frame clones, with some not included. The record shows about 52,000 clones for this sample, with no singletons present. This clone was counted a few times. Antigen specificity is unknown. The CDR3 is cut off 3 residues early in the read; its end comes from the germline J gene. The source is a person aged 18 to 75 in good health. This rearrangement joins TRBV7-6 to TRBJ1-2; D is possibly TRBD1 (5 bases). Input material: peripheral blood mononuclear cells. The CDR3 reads CASSLEGPSGDDNDYTF. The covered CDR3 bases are TGTGCCAGCAGCTTAGAAGGCCCTAGCGGGGACGACAATGAC.